These 3 T cell receptor beta chains originate from one sample sequenced in a study of regulatory T cells in long-lasting Graves disease. Time point reported: newly diagnosed GD, antithyroid drugs for less than 3 months. After RNA was extracted from PBMCs, the TCR library was made from it. Construction of TCR beta libraries relied on iRepertoire HTBI primers and on Arm-PCR targeting CDR3 regions. MiXCR, applied by TCRdb to the multiplex PCR reads, yields one record per CDR3 protein. Counted here are 200,000 to 250,000 distinct CDR3 sequences, 20% to 25% occurring once; the ten biggest clones make up about 15%. The input for sequencing was peripheral blood mononuclear cells (PBMCs), taken at new diagnosis, from a patient treated with antithyroid drugs. All receptors derive from a female donor with Graves disease.

This clonotype was seen many times. The rearrangement uses TRBV5-5 and TRBJ2-3; TRBD1 aligns across 9 bases. In germline, CDR1 is SGHKS, CDR2 YYEKEE (reference sequence). Trimming took 3 bases from V and 1 from J; bases not matched to a gene: 0. This CDR3 region has 14 residues. CDR3 nucleotide sequence: TGTGCCAGCAGCTGGACAGGGGGCACAGATACGCAGTATTTT. Encoded protein: CASSWTGGTDTQYF.

Points on this clonotype: A read error likely explains this, since a far larger clone differs by one base. The J gene is TRBJ2-5, the V gene TRBV7-2, with D maybe TRBD2 (5 bases). The CDR3 sequence is 12 residues long. The germline V gene encodes CDR1 SGHTA and CDR2 FQGNSA. The CDR3 sequence is CASSLGYNERFF. The CDR3 nucleotides read TGTGCCAGCAGCTTAGGCTACAATGAGCGGTTCTTC.

This clonotype has just a few counts. This rearrangement joins TRBV14 to TRBJ1-1, with no clear D. Per the germline V gene, CDR1 is SGHDN and CDR2 is FVKESK. The CDR3 runs to 16 residues. Trimming left V 0 bases short and J 1 base short, with 12 bases between. DNA for the CDR3: TGTGCCAGCAGCCAAGACCATCCACGGCGGAACACTGAAGCTTTCTTT. Protein: CASSQDHPRRNTEAFF. Complete variable domain (other parts from reference TRBV14 and TRBJ1-1): EAGVTQFPSHSVIEKGQTVTLRCDPISGHDNLYWYRRVMGKEIKFLLHFVKESKQDESGMPNNRFLAERTGGTYSTLKVQPAELEDSGVYFCASSQDHPRRNTEAFFGQGTRLTVV.